A single sample gave rise to the 23 T cell receptor beta chains below, sequenced in a study of somatic mutations in cytotoxic T cells in rheumatoid arthritis (dated by TCRdb to the late 2010s). Libraries were constructed by the immunoSEQ multiplex PCR assay. Sourced from immuneACCESS, this table was stored by TCRdb with only in-frame sequences that have V and J called. A share of the clones is absent; for the studies checked, an unresolved V gene accounts for under half, and the remainder has no known explanation. The sample profile shows nearly 20,000 clones; 70% to 90% of them were found once. The top ten constitute about 16% of the sample. Input material: CD8+ T cells sorted from blood. The receptor source for this set is a man between 40 and 49 years old in good health.

The V and J genes are TRBV7-9 and TRBJ2-3; D gene uncertain. The CDR3 is 14 amino acids. CDR1 is SEHNR and CDR2 is FQNEAQ in the germline V gene (reference sequence). Trimming shortened V by 5 bases and J by 0 bases, and 9 bases separated the two germline ends. CDR3 in amino acids: CASSPLTSTDTQYF. CDR3 coding DNA: TGTGCCAGCAGCCCCCTAACTAGCACAGATACGCAGTATTTT.

The chain couples TRBV14 to TRBJ2-5; the D is unclear. V was trimmed by 4 bases and J by 5 bases, leaving 14 bases between them. The CDR3 runs 14 residues. Germline V gives CDR1 SGHDN, CDR2 FVKESK. CDR3 protein: CASSPLARWETQYF. DNA for the CDR3: TGTGCCAGCAGCCCCCTCGCGCGGTGGGAGACCCAGTACTTC.

This chain connects TRBV7-9 to TRBJ2-1, with TRBD2 matching over 10 bases. Trimming at V came to 5 bases and at J to 2 bases, leaving 12 bases not matched to a gene. The CDR3 runs 18 residues. Per the germline V gene, CDR1 is SEHNR and CDR2 is FQNEAQ (reference sequence). The CDR3 region has the DNA TGTGCCAGCAGCCTTGGACTAGCGGTACGACCCCCCTACAATGAGCAGTTCTTC. Translated, it gives CASSLGLAVRPPYNEQFF.

V and J are TRBV5-4 and TRBJ2-7, with D uncertain. The V gene's germline CDR1 is SGHNT and CDR2 YYREEE (reference sequence). Trimming removed 1 base from V and 0 bases from J, with 14 bases in between. This CDR3 spans 16 amino acids. The chain's CDR3 is CASSLKRTASSYEQYF. As DNA, the CDR3 is TGTGCCAGCAGCTTGAAGAGGACGGCGAGCTCCTACGAGCAGTACTTC.

The chain links TRBV9 to TRBJ1-2; the match to TRBD1 covers 7 bases. Germline V lookup: CDR1 SGDLS, CDR2 YYNGEE. With 3 bases clipped from V and 5 bases from J, the junction kept 10 bases outside the gene matches. CDR3 length equals 15 residues. This CDR3 is CASSEGTAPTYGYTF. For the CDR3, the DNA is TGTGCCAGCAGCGAAGGGACAGCCCCAACTTATGGCTACACCTTC.

This clone came up a few times. This sequence joins TRBV2 and TRBJ2-7; weak D call: TRBD2 (5 bases). The CDR3 runs to 13 residues. Trimming stripped 8 bases from V and 4 bases from J, with 15 bases between. CDR1 is SNHLY and CDR2 is FYNNEI in the germline V gene. The CDR3 DNA sequence: TGTGCCAGCGGGCGCCTAGCTGGTTACGAGCAGTACTTC. It yields the protein CASGRLAGYEQYF.

The chain joins TRBV4-2 to TRBJ2-3; D possibly corresponds to TRBD2 (5 bases). V lost 1 base, J lost 2 bases, and 10 bases lay in between. Germline V lookup: CDR1 LGHNA, CDR2 YNFKEQ. This CDR3 region has 15 residues. CDR3 nucleotides: TGTGCCAGCAGCCAAGTGGTCGACTACACAGATACGCAGTATTTT. It is translated as CASSQVVDYTDTQYF.

The V gene is TRBV28, the J gene TRBJ2-3, with D tentatively TRBD2 (6 bases). V shed 8 bases and J shed 2 bases, with 17 bases lying between them. The germline CDR1 and CDR2 sequences are MDHEN and SYDVKM. This CDR3 has 15 residues. Written as DNA, the CDR3 is TGTGCCAGCTATACCACTAGCACCTCCACAGATACGCAGTATTTT. This encodes CASYTTSTSTDTQYF. The entire variable domain, with the rest obtained from reference TRBV28 and TRBJ2-3, is as follows: DVKVTQSSRYLVKRTGEKVFLECVQDMDHENMFWYRQDPGLGLRLIYFSYDVKMKEKGDIPEGYSVSREKKERFSLILESASTNQTSMYLCASYTTSTSTDTQYFGPGTRLTVL.

This clone appeared a single time. The chain employs TRBV7-9 and TRBJ2-1; D possibly corresponds to TRBD1 (5 bases). This CDR3 is built from 15 residues. Per germline, CDR1 SEHNR and CDR2 FQNEAQ (reference sequence). Trimming stripped 1 base from V and 5 bases from J, with 12 bases between. The CDR3 nucleotides are TGTGCCAGCAGCTTAGGAAGGACAAACGACAATGAGCAGTTCTTC. It encodes CASSLGRTNDNEQFF.

V is TRBV19 and J is TRBJ1-4, with TRBD1 as a possible D gene (6 bases). Germline CDR1 and CDR2: LNHDA and SQIVND (reference sequence). The V end lost 7 bases, the J end lost 0 bases, and 12 bases lay between the germline ends. The CDR3 extends over 15 amino acids. The CDR3: CASTSRTATNEKLFF. The CDR3 DNA sequence: TGTGCCAGTACGTCCCGGACAGCAACTAATGAAAAACTGTTTTTT.

The chain joins TRBV11-2 to TRBJ2-3; possibly TRBD2 for D (6 bases). Trimming left V 0 bases short and J 6 bases short, with 16 bases between. This CDR3 contains 16 residues. Germline values: CDR1 SGHAT, CDR2 FQNNGV. In DNA, the CDR3 is TGTGCCAGCAGCTTAGACCTGGACTACCCAGCGGATACGCAGTATTTT. This translates into CASSLDLDYPADTQYF.

This chain joins TRBV5-1 and TRBJ2-7, with TRBD2 matching over 14 bases. CDR1 is SGHRS and CDR2 is YFSETQ in the germline V gene. This CDR3 comprises 17 residues. V shed 1 base and J 7 bases; nucleotides not matched to a gene: 10. The CDR3 loop reads CASSLSGTSGRGGEQYF. CDR3 in DNA: TGCGCCAGCAGCTTGTCGGGGACTAGCGGGAGAGGTGGAGAGCAGTACTTC. Together with reference TRBV5-1 and TRBJ2-7, the CDR3 gives the full variable domain: KAGVTQTPRYLIKTRGQQVTLSCSPISGHRSVSWYQQTPGQGLQFLFEYFSETQRNKGNFPGRFSGRQFSNSRSEMNVSTLELGDSALYLCASSLSGTSGRGGEQYFGPGTRLTVT.

V gene TRBV7-6 combines with J gene TRBJ1-1; the match to TRBD1 covers 9 bases. The germline CDR1 and CDR2 sequences are SGHVS and FNYEAQ. J was trimmed by 2 bases and V by 5 bases; bases with no gene match: 6. The length of the CDR3 is 15 residues. DNA of the CDR3: TGTGCCAGCAGCCCTAGACAGGGGGTCAACACTGAAGCTTTCTTT. Translated: CASSPRQGVNTEAFF.

The chain joins TRBV1 to TRBJ2-1; no DNA check was done on the table's D call, TRBD2. TRBV1 is annotated as a pseudogene. This CDR3 is 15 amino acids long. CDR3 bases: TGCACCAGCAGCCAAGTAACTAGCGGGAAGAATGAGCAGTTCTTC. Its translation: CTSSQVTSGKNEQFF.

The rearrangement links TRBV27 to TRBJ2-2, with 11 nucleotides matching TRBD2. Germline CDR1 reads MNHEY; CDR2 reads SMNVEV (reference sequence). This CDR3 contains 14 residues. The V and J ends lost 6 bases and 9 bases, in that order; junction bases with no gene match: 6. CDR3 coding DNA: TGTGCCAGCAGGGGACTAGCGGAACGCCGGGAGCTGTTTTTT. Encoded protein: CASRGLAERRELFF.

This chain joins TRBV11-2 and TRBJ2-2; maybe TRBD2 (5 bases). The CDR3 totals 17 residues. Germline values: CDR1 SGHAT, CDR2 FQNNGV. Between the trimmed V and J ends, which lost 5 bases and 1 base, there was a span of 17 bases. Here the CDR3 reads CASSHHGLTRNTGELFF. The DNA of the CDR3 is TGTGCCAGCAGCCACCACGGACTTACCCGGAACACCGGGGAGCTGTTTTTT.

This chain connects TRBV9 to TRBJ1-1; no definite D call. Germline V CDR1 and CDR2: SGDLS, YYNGEE. The germline V and J ends were trimmed by 4 bases and 3 bases, with 13 bases remaining between them. This CDR3 has 14 residues. CDR3 coding DNA: TGTGCCAGCAGCTCCTACAGCGGGGACACTGAAGCTTTCTTT. Amino acids: CASSSYSGDTEAFF. The complete variable domain, with remaining parts taken from reference TRBV9 and TRBJ1-1, reads DSGVTQTPKHLITATGQRVTLRCSPRSGDLSVYWYQQSLDQGLQFLIQYYNGEERAKGNILERFSAQQFPDLHSELNLSSLELGDSALYFCASSSYSGDTEAFFGQGTRLTVV.

The chain combines TRBV6-5 with TRBJ2-3; 10 nucleotides line up with TRBD2. The CDR3 extends over 16 amino acids. Germline CDR1 reads MNHEY; CDR2 reads SVGAGI. The J segment lost 1 base and the V segment lost 4 bases, leaving 5 bases of the junction unmatched. The CDR3 loop is CASSFLAGAGTDTQYF. The CDR3 region has the DNA TGTGCCAGCAGTTTCCTAGCGGGAGCGGGCACAGATACGCAGTATTTT.

V gene TRBV29-1 combines with J gene TRBJ2-2, with unresolved D. Germline V gene lookup returns CDR1 SQVTM and CDR2 ANQGSEA. V was trimmed by 6 bases and J by 3 bases, leaving 2 bases between them. The CDR3 length is 10 residues. The CDR3 coding sequence is TGCAGCGTATACACCGGGGAGCTGTTTTTT. Translated: CSVYTGELFF.

J is TRBJ2-7 and V is TRBV5-4, with 7 positions matching TRBD1. The ends lost 2 bases at V and 3 bases at J; junction bases unmatched: 2. The CDR3 runs 13 residues. The germline gives CDR1 SGHNT, CDR2 YYREEE (reference sequence). CDR3 coding DNA: TGTGCCAGCAGCTTTGGACAGGTCTACGAGCAGTACTTC. Its translation: CASSFGQVYEQYF.

The chain combines TRBV6-5 with TRBJ1-5, with TRBD1 matching 7 bases. CDR1 MNHEY and CDR2 SVGAGI come from the germline V gene. The CDR3 spans 15 residues. Trimming cost V 0 bases and J 7 bases; bases outside gene matches: 6. CDR3 residues: CASSYSTVTGQPQHF. As DNA, the CDR3 is TGTGCCAGCAGTTACTCTACAGTGACAGGGCAGCCCCAGCATTTT.

The chain couples TRBV27 to TRBJ2-3, with unresolved D. Trimming took 2 bases from V and 2 from J, leaving 5 bases between them. The germline gives CDR1 MNHEY, CDR2 SMNVEV (reference sequence). CDR3 length equals 13 residues. CDR3 residues: CASSLLTTDTQYF. The CDR3 DNA sequence: TGTGCCAGCAGTTTACTGACCACAGATACGCAGTATTTT.

The chain recombines TRBV9 with TRBJ2-5; 7 nucleotides align to TRBD2. The CDR3 loop spans 16 amino acids. The ends lost 3 bases at V and 1 base at J; junction bases unmatched: 9. CDR1 and CDR2 from the germline V gene are SGDLS and YYNGEE. Here the CDR3 reads CASSAFGSGPQETQYF. CDR3 DNA: TGTGCCAGCAGCGCCTTTGGTAGCGGGCCCCAAGAGACCCAGTACTTC.